These T cell receptor beta chains were read from a single sample in a study of CD8 T cells in ankylosing spondylitis. TCRdb itself ran the 5' RACE reads through MiXCR, one entry per CDR3 protein. Here the sample spans fewer than 450,000 distinct CDR3 sequences, approximately 17% being singletons. Sequenced sample: blood, either unsorted or a sorted T cell fraction (not recorded which). The receptors were sampled from a male donor with ankylosing spondylitis. The CDR3 runs from the conserved cysteine through the conserved F or W. The D gene is left open where the match is weak. Where a row states a size, it is once, few, many or the class of an expanded clone; other rows omit it.

cdr3_length,d_call,clone_size,v_call,j_call,cdr3_aa,cdr3_nt
12,TRBD2,many,TRBV10-3,TRBJ2-1,CAISGGGNEQFF,TGTGCCATCAGTGGGGGGGGAAATGAGCAGTTCTTC
15,.,.,TRBV28,TRBJ2-4,CASSLGGGTSNIQYF,TGTGCCAGCTCCCTTGGGGGCGGGACTTCAAACATTCAGTACTTC
16,.,.,TRBV20-1,TRBJ2-7,CSARTRRGRGFYEQYF,TGCAGTGCCAGGACTAGAAGGGGTAGGGGGTTCTACGAGCAGTACTTC
15,.,.,TRBV7-2,TRBJ2-2,CASSKSGVPTGELFF,TGTGCCAGCAGCAAATCAGGGGTGCCGACCGGGGAGCTGTTTTTT
17,.,.,TRBV7-9,TRBJ1-4,CASSLGAPNPTNEKLFF,TGTGCCAGCAGCTTAGGAGCTCCAAACCCAACTAATGAAAAACTGTTTTTT
16,.,many,TRBV4-2,TRBJ1-6,CASSQEGSSYNSPLHF,TGTGCCAGCAGCCAAGAGGGAAGCTCCTATAATTCACCCCTCCACTTT
13,.,few,TRBV10-3,TRBJ2-5,CAISATGPETQYF,TGTGCCATCAGTGCGACAGGACCCGAGACCCAGTACTTC
11,.,.,TRBV18,TRBJ2-7,CASSHGYEQYF,TGTGCCAGCTCACACGGGTACGAGCAGTACTTC
12,.,many,TRBV29-1,TRBJ1-2,CSVGTGTYGYTF,TGCAGCGTTGGTACAGGGACCTATGGCTACACCTTC
13,TRBD1,many,TRBV10-3,TRBJ2-3,CAITDRSTDTQYF,TGTGCCATCACGGACAGGAGCACAGATACGCAGTATTTT
16,.,few,TRBV5-6,TRBJ1-5,CASSYGGGNSNQPQHF,TGTGCCAGCAGCTATGGCGGGGGGAATAGTAATCAGCCCCAGCATTTT
15,.,.,TRBV12-3/TRBV12-4,TRBJ1-5,CASRELGKRNQPQHF,TGTGCCAGCAGAGAATTGGGTAAACGGAATCAGCCCCAGCATTTT
16,TRBD2,.,TRBV5-1,TRBJ2-3,CASSLSRAGVSDTQYF,TGCGCCAGCAGCTTGAGTCGGGCGGGAGTGTCAGATACGCAGTATTTT
14,.,few,TRBV18,TRBJ2-2,CASSLDSDTGELFF,TGTGCCAGCTCACTAGACAGTGACACCGGGGAGCTGTTTTTT
14,TRBD1,.,TRBV28,TRBJ1-2,CASRNRGPNYGYTF,TGTGCCAGCCGGAACAGGGGTCCTAACTATGGCTACACCTTC
16,TRBD2,many,TRBV5-1,TRBJ2-2,CASSLGGTTNTGELFF,TGCGCCAGCAGCTTGGGGGGGACTACCAACACCGGGGAGCTGTTTTTT
15,.,many,TRBV11-2,TRBJ1-5,CASSLGQGKGEPQHF,TGTGCCAGCAGCCTGGGCCAGGGGAAAGGAGAGCCCCAGCATTTT
17,TRBD2,few,TRBV7-2,TRBJ2-3,CASSLVLAGANTDTQYF,TGTGCCAGCAGCTTAGTACTAGCGGGAGCCAACACAGATACGCAGTATTTT
12,.,.,TRBV10-3,TRBJ1-4,CAISGDSEKLFF,TGTGCCATCAGTGGTGACAGCGAAAAACTGTTTTTT
17,TRBD2,.,TRBV7-3,TRBJ2-7,CASSLTGVSGNSYEQYF,TGTGCCAGCAGCTTAACGGGGGTTAGCGGGAATTCCTACGAGCAGTACTTC
15,.,many,TRBV12-3/TRBV12-4,TRBJ2-5,CASSLGKSYQETQYF,TGTGCCAGCAGTTTAGGCAAAAGTTACCAAGAGACCCAGTACTTC
14,.,many,TRBV12-3/TRBV12-4,TRBJ1-5,CASSLGMSNQPQHF,TGTGCCAGCAGTTTGGGGATGAGCAATCAGCCCCAGCATTTT
15,TRBD1,few,TRBV3-1,TRBJ1-6,CASSPQGADNSPLHF,TGTGCCAGCAGCCCCCAGGGGGCGGATAATTCACCCCTCCACTTT
14,TRBD1,few,TRBV5-6,TRBJ1-2,CASSRRDRVYGYTF,TGTGCCAGCAGCCGCCGGGACAGGGTCTATGGCTACACCTTC
12,.,many,TRBV20-1,TRBJ2-7,CSAEDRFYEQYF,TGCAGTGCTGAAGACAGGTTCTACGAGCAGTACTTC
15,.,.,TRBV10-3,TRBJ1-5,CAISVGWGGDQPQHF,TGTGCCATCAGTGTGGGATGGGGGGGAGATCAGCCCCAGCATTTT
14,.,.,TRBV5-1,TRBJ2-5,CASSPSQPQETQYF,TGCGCCAGCAGCCCGTCGCAACCACAAGAGACCCAGTACTTC
14,.,.,TRBV6-5,TRBJ2-7,CASSYGGEPYEQYF,TGTGCCAGCAGTTACGGGGGAGAGCCCTACGAGCAGTACTTC
14,.,few,TRBV11-3,TRBJ2-3,CASSFLVSTDTQYF,TGTGCCAGCAGCTTCCTGGTCAGCACAGATACGCAGTATTTT
14,.,few,TRBV5-1,TRBJ1-2,CASSPLTGNYGYTF,TGCGCCAGCAGCCCCCTCACAGGAAACTATGGCTACACCTTC
15,.,many,TRBV12-3/TRBV12-4,TRBJ2-1,CASSLMGGPKNEQFF,TGTGCCAGCAGTTTGATGGGCGGGCCCAAGAATGAGCAGTTCTTC
11,.,once,TRBV7-9,TRBJ2-7,CASSPLQGFSF,TGTGCCAGCAGCCCGCTCCAAGGATTCTCCTTC
15,TRBD1,few,TRBV6-1,TRBJ1-2,CASSEGKQGARGYTF,TGTGCCAGCAGTGAAGGCAAACAGGGGGCACGAGGCTACACCTTC
12,.,.,TRBV21-1,TRBJ2-3,CATPRGTDTQYF,TGTGCCACCCCCCGAGGAACAGATACGCAGTATTTT
13,.,few,TRBV6-1,TRBJ2-3,CASTSSRGDTQYF,TGTGCCAGCACGAGCTCCAGGGGAGATACGCAGTATTTT
14,TRBD2,.,TRBV12-3/TRBV12-4,TRBJ2-1,CASSRLAGRNEQFF,TGTGCCAGCAGTCGACTAGCGGGACGCAATGAGCAGTTCTTC
16,TRBD2,.,TRBV7-3,TRBJ2-3,CASSLRRGSSTDTQYF,TGTGCCAGCAGCTTACGGCGGGGGAGTAGCACAGATACGCAGTATTTT
16,.,.,TRBV7-9,TRBJ2-3,CASSFAPGMDTDTQYF,TGTGCCAGCAGCTTCGCGCCAGGGATGGACACAGATACGCAGTATTTT
13,.,few,TRBV29-1,TRBJ2-5,CSGQGPAQETQYF,TGCAGCGGTCAGGGGCCAGCCCAAGAGACCCAGTACTTC
15,TRBD2,.,TRBV29-1,TRBJ2-3,CSVVAPSGSTDTQYF,TGCAGCGTTGTTGCTCCTAGCGGGAGCACAGATACGCAGTATTTT
16,.,few,TRBV11-2,TRBJ1-4,CASSLAGWRNNEKLFF,TGTGCCAGCAGCTTAGCGGGCTGGAGGAACAATGAAAAACTGTTTTTT
15,.,few,TRBV4-2,TRBJ1-1,CASSQDPGQNTEAFF,TGTGCCAGCAGCCAAGATCCGGGGCAGAACACTGAAGCTTTCTTT
14,.,.,TRBV7-2,TRBJ2-3,CASSVRQGGDTQYF,TGTGCCAGCAGCGTTCGTCAGGGGGGAGATACGCAGTATTTT
13,.,few,TRBV12-3/TRBV12-4,TRBJ2-7,CASMAGANYEQYF,TGTGCCAGCATGGCAGGGGCCAACTACGAGCAGTACTTC
17,TRBD2,few,TRBV5-1,TRBJ2-5,CASSSGLLAGRQETQYF,TGCGCCAGCAGCTCTGGGCTCCTAGCGGGAAGGCAAGAGACCCAGTACTTC
14,.,.,TRBV28,TRBJ2-2,CASRTDANTGELFF,TGTGCCAGCAGGACGGACGCGAACACCGGGGAGCTGTTTTTT
15,.,many,TRBV5-1,TRBJ2-7,CASSSQQGSIYEQYF,TGCGCCAGCAGCTCGCAACAGGGCTCCATCTACGAGCAGTACTTC
11,.,few,TRBV24-1,TRBJ2-7,CATSDSFEQYF,TGTGCCACCAGTGACTCGTTCGAGCAGTACTTC
16,.,.,TRBV12-3/TRBV12-4,TRBJ1-1,CASSEWPQDFTRRAFF,TGTGCCAGCAGTGAATGGCCCCAGGACTTTACACGGAGGGCTTTCTTT
16,.,few,TRBV12-3/TRBV12-4,TRBJ2-7,CASSYHSGTPIHEQYF,TGTGCCAGCAGCTATCATTCCGGGACTCCCATCCACGAGCAGTACTTC
13,.,many,TRBV20-1,TRBJ1-1,CSARKRGLGEAFF,TGCAGTGCTAGAAAGCGGGGTTTGGGTGAAGCTTTCTTT
15,.,.,TRBV7-9,TRBJ2-4,CASSRGGAVKNIQYF,TGTGCCAGCAGCCGCGGGGGCGCGGTCAAAAACATTCAGTACTTC
15,TRBD1,.,TRBV10-3,TRBJ2-7,CAISESDRVSYEQYF,TGTGCCATCAGTGAGTCGGACAGGGTCTCCTACGAGCAGTACTTC
15,TRBD2,many,TRBV12-3/TRBV12-4,TRBJ2-5,CASSFGLAGEETQYF,TGTGCCAGCAGTTTTGGGCTAGCGGGTGAAGAGACCCAGTACTTC